The 11 T cell receptor beta chains below all came from one sample that was sequenced in a study of shared clonotypes between healthy human individuals. Measured with immunoSEQ multiplex PCR; TCRdb has only the in-frame clones, and not every one. Seen here are about a million clones, around three quarters observed once, and the top ten hold about 0.89%. What was sequenced was memory CD4+ T cells from PBMCs. Subset specified: CD45RA-negative fraction. These receptor sequences come from a man younger than 35 in good health. Some clones in this sample may be carry-over from other donors' samples.

The genes are TRBV28 and TRBJ2-7, with D maybe TRBD1 (6 bases). Germline values: CDR1 MDHEN, CDR2 SYDVKM. The V end was cut by 7 bases, the J end by 2 bases, with 12 bases between. The CDR3 contains 13 residues. The CDR3 DNA reads TGTGCCAGCACGTCAGGGGTGACCTACGAGCAGTACTTC. Its translation: CASTSGVTYEQYF.

This clone was observed a handful of times. The chain joins TRBV5-4 to TRBJ2-5; 8 positions agree with TRBD1. Germline V lookup: CDR1 SGHNT, CDR2 YYREEE (reference sequence). The CDR3 runs 15 residues. Trimming cost V 4 bases and J 5 bases; bases outside gene matches: 10. Here the CDR3 reads CASSIRAGGAETQYF. CDR3 coding DNA: TGTGCCAGCAGCATTAGGGCAGGGGGCGCGGAGACCCAGTACTTC.

The genes are TRBV5-1 and TRBJ2-5; maybe TRBD2 (6 bases). There are 15 residues in the CDR3. V was cut by 4 bases and J by 0 bases, with 13 bases left in between. Germline V lookup: CDR1 SGHRS, CDR2 YFSETQ. The CDR3: CASSTGTVHQETQYF. CDR3 nucleotides: TGCGCCAGCAGCACCGGGACTGTACACCAAGAGACCCAGTACTTC.

The chain has TRBV7-2 and TRBJ2-7; D call uncertain. The CDR3 totals 15 residues. Trimming left V 6 bases short and J 6 bases short, with 21 bases between. Germline lookup yields CDR1 SGHTA and CDR2 FQGNSA. The CDR3 region is CASSTSLALHLEQYF. The CDR3 nucleotides read TGTGCCAGCAGTACGTCTTTAGCCCTCCATCTCGAGCAGTACTTC.

Comment on this clone: This likely stems from a read error, as it lies one base from a far larger clone. J is TRBJ1-5 and V is TRBV4-3; D call uncertain. Germline V gene lookup returns CDR1 LGHNA and CDR2 YSLEER. V lost 0 bases, J lost 4 bases, and 4 bases lay in between. CDR3 length equals 13 residues. CDR3 protein: CASSQDGNQPQHF. CDR3 in DNA: TGCGCCAGCAGCCAAGACGGAAATCAGCCCCAGCATTTT.

This clone occurred a few times. The genes are TRBV2 and TRBJ2-3, with 9 bases identical to TRBD2. The CDR3 has 15 amino acids. V dropped 4 bases and J dropped 4; count of bases not matched to a gene: 6. The germline V gene encodes CDR1 SNHLY and CDR2 FYNNEI. CDR3 sequence reads: CASSGLAGDADTQYF. CDR3 nucleotide sequence: TGTGCCAGCAGTGGGTTAGCGGGAGATGCAGATACGCAGTATTTT.

On this clone itself: Compared with germline, one end of the junction differs, possibly owing to a read error. The rearrangement uses TRBV5-1 and TRBJ1-2; tentative D call: TRBD1 (6 bases). This CDR3 has 14 residues. Germline CDR1 reads SGHRS; CDR2 reads YFSETQ. For the CDR3, the DNA is TGCGCCAGCAGCTTGGAGGGACAACACTATAGCTACACCTTC. Its protein product is CASSLEGQHYSYTF.

The rearrangement uses TRBV15 and TRBJ1-4, with D possibly being TRBD1 (6 bases). V lost 0 bases and J lost 6, with 11 bases in between. The CDR3 spans 15 residues. Germline loops: CDR1 LNHNV, CDR2 YYDKDF (reference sequence). Written as DNA, the CDR3 is TGTGCCACCAGCAGAGATCCATGGGGGCATGAAAAACTGTTTTTT. Residues: CATSRDPWGHEKLFF.

In regard to this clone: Distinct nucleotide sequences in the sample also encode this CDR3. The chain is built from TRBV9 and TRBJ2-7, with 10 positions matching TRBD2. J gave up 3 bases and V 0 bases, and 3 bases lay outside the gene matches. This CDR3 is built from 15 residues. Germline CDR1 and CDR2: SGDLS and YYNGEE. This CDR3 reads CASSVGPSGSYEQYF. CDR3 nucleotides: TGTGCCAGCAGCGTAGGACCTAGCGGGAGCTACGAGCAGTACTTC.

The chain has TRBV1 and TRBJ2-5; TRBD2 is the table's D call and was not checked against the DNA. TRBV1 is recorded as a pseudogene. The CDR3 contains 17 residues. The CDR3 loop is CTSSQPAGGVVQETQYF. The CDR3 DNA is TGCACCAGCAGCCAACCAGCGGGGGGGGTGGTTCAAGAGACCCAGTACTTC.

The genes are TRBV6-6 and TRBJ1-1; D unresolved. V was shortened by 5 bases and J by 3 bases, with 16 bases between the two germline ends. CDR3 length: 15 residues. Germline assignment: CDR1 MNHNY and CDR2 SVGAGI (reference sequence). The CDR3 DNA reads as TGTGCCAGCAGTGGTCGTGGATCGGGTGACACTGAAGCTTTCTTT. It translates to CASSGRGSGDTEAFF.